This TCR beta chain was identified during a study of graft-versus-host responses after intestinal transplantation. Trimming took 4 bases from V and 4 from J, leaving 21 bases between them. The CDR3 sequence is 17 residues long. From germline, CDR1 is MGHRA and CDR2 YSYEKL. Some clones are missing from TCRdb's copy, which holds only in-frame ones; the method was immunoSEQ multiplex PCR. The sample holds roughly 100,000 clones, more than 85% seen once. Concerning this clone: As yet, its antigen is unknown.

J is TRBJ2-3 and V is TRBV4-1; D possibly matches TRBD1 or TRBD2 (6 bases each). The starting material was unstimulated CD8+ T cells sorted from spleen or lymph node cells, obtained before intestinal transplant. The TCR comes from a human donor who received an intestinal transplant. CDR3 DNA sequence: TGCGCCAGCAGCCTCGGTGGGGGGCGTATGATTCCAGATACGCAGTATTTT. Protein: CASSLGGGRMIPDTQYF.